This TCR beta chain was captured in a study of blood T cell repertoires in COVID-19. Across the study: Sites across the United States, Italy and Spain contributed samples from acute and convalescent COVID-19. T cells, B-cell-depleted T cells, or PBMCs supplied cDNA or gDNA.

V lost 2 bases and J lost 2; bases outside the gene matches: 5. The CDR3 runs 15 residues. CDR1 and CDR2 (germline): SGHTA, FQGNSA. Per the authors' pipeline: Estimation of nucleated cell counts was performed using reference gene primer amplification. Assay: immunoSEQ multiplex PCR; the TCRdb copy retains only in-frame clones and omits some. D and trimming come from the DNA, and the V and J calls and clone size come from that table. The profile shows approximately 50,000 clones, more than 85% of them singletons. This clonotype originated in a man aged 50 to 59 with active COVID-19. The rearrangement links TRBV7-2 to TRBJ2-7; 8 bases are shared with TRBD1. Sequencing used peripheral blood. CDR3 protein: CASSLIGTGTYEQYF. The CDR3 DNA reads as TGTGCCAGCAGCTTAATTGGGACAGGTACCTACGAGCAGTACTTC.